These 2 T cell receptor beta chains originate from one sample sequenced in a study of blood T cell repertoires in COVID-19. Measured with immunoSEQ multiplex PCR; TCRdb has only the in-frame clones, and not every one. Among 210,000 or so clones, 80% to 90% were seen once, and the ten largest hold about 3.5%. Material for sequencing was PBMCs or T cells enriched from blood (not recorded which). The receptors come from a woman aged 25-40 years who had been exposed to COVID-19.

This clone has only one observation. The gene calls are TRBV29-1 and TRBJ2-1; 13 bases line up with TRBD2. V lost 5 bases, J lost 4 bases, and 11 bases stayed unmatched. In germline, CDR1 is SQVTM, CDR2 ANQGSEA. The CDR3 loop spans 17 amino acids. In nucleotides, the CDR3 is TGCAGCGTTAGCGTAGGGACTAGCGGGATCTCGTACAATGAGCAGTTCTTC. Protein product: CSVSVGTSGISYNEQFF.

This clone has a single count. V gene TRBV9 combines with J gene TRBJ2-2; D gene unclear. The ends were cut back, 0 bases at V and 1 base at J, with 7 bases in the middle. The germline V gene has CDR1 SGDLS and CDR2 YYNGEE. The CDR3 is 15 amino acids. The CDR3 here is CASSVDPGNTGELFF. In DNA, the CDR3 is TGTGCCAGCAGCGTAGACCCAGGGAACACCGGGGAGCTGTTTTTT. Filled out from reference TRBV9 and TRBJ2-2, the complete variable domain reads DSGVTQTPKHLITATGQRVTLRCSPRSGDLSVYWYQQSLDQGLQFLIQYYNGEERAKGNILERFSAQQFPDLHSELNLSSLELGDSALYFCASSVDPGNTGELFFGEGSRLTVL.